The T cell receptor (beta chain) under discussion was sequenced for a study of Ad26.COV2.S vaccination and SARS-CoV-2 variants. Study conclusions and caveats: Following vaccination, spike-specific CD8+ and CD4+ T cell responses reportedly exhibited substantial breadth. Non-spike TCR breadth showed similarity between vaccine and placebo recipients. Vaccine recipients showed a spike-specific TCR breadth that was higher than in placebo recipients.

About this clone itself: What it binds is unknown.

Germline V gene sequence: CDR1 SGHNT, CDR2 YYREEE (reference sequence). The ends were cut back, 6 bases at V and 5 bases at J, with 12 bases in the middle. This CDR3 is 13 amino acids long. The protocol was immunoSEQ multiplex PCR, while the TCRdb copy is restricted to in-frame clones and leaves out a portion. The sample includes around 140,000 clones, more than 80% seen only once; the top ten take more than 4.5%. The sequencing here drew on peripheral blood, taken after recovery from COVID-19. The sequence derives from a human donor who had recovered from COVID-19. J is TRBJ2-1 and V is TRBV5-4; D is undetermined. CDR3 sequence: CASKTKSNNEQFF. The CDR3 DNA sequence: TGTGCCAGCAAAACAAAGTCCAACAATGAGCAGTTCTTC.